A selection of T cell receptor beta chains follows, all from one sample in a study of shared clonotypes between healthy human individuals. The repertoire was sequenced with immunoSEQ multiplex PCR; TCRdb's copy has only in-frame clones and lacks some. In the table there are roughly 2,500,000 clones, 80% to 95% of which are singletons. Material: naive CD4+ T cells from PBMCs. These TCRs come from a man between 18 and 35 years old in good health. Some clones in this sample may be carry-over from other donors' samples. The CDR3 runs from the conserved cysteine through the conserved F or W.

v_call	j_call	cdr3_aa
TRBV4-2	TRBJ2-1	CASSQDLGVNEQFF
TRBV4-1	TRBJ2-3	CASSRLKQGSADTQYF
TRBV9	TRBJ2-1	CASSVTSGQYNEQFF
TRBV7-2	TRBJ2-1	CASSLKRASVNYNEQFF
TRBV5-5	TRBJ2-7	CASSFPGQRSYEQYF
TRBV7-9	TRBJ1-3	CASSSTRNSGNTIYF
TRBV9	TRBJ2-1	CASSVDGSGYNEQFF
TRBV11-2	TRBJ2-6	CASSLVGTGRSGANVLTF
TRBV25-1	TRBJ1-1	CASSDLGGGPEAFF
TRBV6-1	TRBJ2-7	CASSVVGGGLTYEQYF
TRBV28	TRBJ1-5	CASSLKGSGFHQPQHF
TRBV28	TRBJ1-4	CASRFDRVGEKLFF
TRBV18	TRBJ2-2	CASSPERLAGIGGELFF
TRBV15	TRBJ1-2	CATSRDVTGGYGYTF
TRBV6-4	TRBJ1-1	CASSASMNTEAFF
TRBV4-3	TRBJ2-5	CASSQDWGRSGQTQYF
TRBV18	TRBJ2-7	CASSPATRAPSYEQYF
TRBV4-1	TRBJ2-7	CASSQEGLAVYEQYF
TRBV7-9	TRBJ2-1	CASRRTSGSTNEQFF
TRBV11-3	TRBJ1-2	CASSFNRADYTF
TRBV29-1	TRBJ1-4	CSVKDRFFNEKLFF
TRBV9	TRBJ1-1	CASSVAMNTEAFF
TRBV28	TRBJ2-5	CASSSPAKEETQYF
TRBV28	TRBJ2-5	CASSLIWLDGQETQYF
TRBV7-6	TRBJ2-3	CASSLGSGTDTQYF
TRBV4-1	TRBJ1-2	CASSQDSPGYYGYTF
TRBV5-1	TRBJ2-7	CASSLEVGRLREQYF
TRBV28	TRBJ1-3	CASTLLTGMPGNTIYF
TRBV28	TRBJ1-5	CASSPTGTGDNQPQHF
TRBV7-9	TRBJ2-3	CASSLWGLGRFSTDTQYF
TRBV29-1	TRBJ2-5	CSVERGPGTQYF
TRBV6-5	TRBJ1-2	CASRKDGLNYGYTF
TRBV5-1	TRBJ2-1	CASSLDPLSSYNEQFF
TRBV14	TRBJ1-1	CASTGQANTEAFF
TRBV4-3	TRBJ1-5	CASSQDRTGSNQPQHF